The table lists the clone carrying this T cell receptor beta chain with a count of one. The time point: persistent/refractory GD, antithyroid drugs over 5 years with positive TRAb. From PBMCs, RNA was extracted and then used to make the TCR library. Germline lookup yields CDR1 MDHEN and CDR2 SYDVKM. Unmatched junction bases numbered 9, after V lost 6 bases and J lost 6 bases. The CDR3 spans 14 residues. The data derive from a study of regulatory T cells in long-lasting Graves disease. Construction of the TCR beta libraries employed iRepertoire HTBI primers in conjunction with Arm-PCR of CDR3 regions. Using its own MiXCR run on the multiplex PCR reads, TCRdb lists one record per CDR3 protein. The table has a few hundred thousand distinct CDR3 sequences, roughly 21% seen once.

Sequenced here: peripheral blood mononuclear cells (PBMCs), sampled when the disease was refractory, from a patient treated with antithyroid drugs. The chain has TRBV28 and TRBJ2-7, with TRBD1 matching over 9 bases. The sequence was obtained from a female donor with Graves disease. CDR3 coding DNA: TGTGCCAGCAGGGCTCCGGGACAGGGCTCCGAGCAGTACTTC. Protein sequence: CASRAPGQGSEQYF.